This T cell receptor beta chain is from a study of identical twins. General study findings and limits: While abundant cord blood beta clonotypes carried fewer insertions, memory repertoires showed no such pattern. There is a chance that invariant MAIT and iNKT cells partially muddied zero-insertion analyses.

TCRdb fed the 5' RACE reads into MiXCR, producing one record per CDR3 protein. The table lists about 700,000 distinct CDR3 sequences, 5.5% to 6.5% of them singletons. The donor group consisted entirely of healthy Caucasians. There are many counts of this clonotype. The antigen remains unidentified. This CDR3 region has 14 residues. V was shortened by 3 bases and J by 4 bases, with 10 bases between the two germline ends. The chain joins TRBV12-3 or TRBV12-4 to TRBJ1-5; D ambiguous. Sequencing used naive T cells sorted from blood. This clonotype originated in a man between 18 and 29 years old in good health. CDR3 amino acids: CASSFGYRNQPQHF. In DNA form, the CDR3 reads TGTGCCAGCAGTTTCGGCTACCGAAATCAGCCCCAGCATTTT.